Listed below are T cell receptor beta chains from one sample, sequenced in a study of blood T cell repertoires in COVID-19. Clones were read by immunoSEQ multiplex PCR, and TCRdb kept only the in-frame ones, dropping some. Of 110,000 to 150,000 clones listed, around 72% are singletons. Sequenced material: peripheral blood. All receptors derive from a woman aged 55-75 years with acute or convalescent COVID-19. The CDR3 runs from the conserved cysteine through the conserved F or W. The order of the fields is D gene, J gene, clone size, V gene, CDR3 protein, CDR3 DNA. The D gene is left open where the match is weak. For some rows the clone size is stated as once, few or many, or as a class when expanded; others skip it.

d_gene: -; j_gene: TRBJ2-6; abundance: -; v_gene: TRBV6-5; CDR3aa: CASSYFGAGANVLTF; CDR3nt: TGTGCCAGCAGTTACTTCGGGGCTGGGGCCAACGTCCTGACTTTC
d_gene: -; j_gene: TRBJ2-1; abundance: -; v_gene: TRBV9; CDR3aa: CASSVGSSSYNEQFF; CDR3nt: TGTGCCAGCAGCGTTGGGAGTAGCTCCTACAATGAGCAGTTCTTC
d_gene: TRBD2; j_gene: TRBJ2-7; abundance: -; v_gene: TRBV15; CDR3aa: CATSRGLAGGYEQYF; CDR3nt: TGTGCCACCAGCAGAGGACTAGCGGGAGGGTACGAGCAGTACTTC
d_gene: -; j_gene: TRBJ2-3; abundance: once; v_gene: TRBV5-1; CDR3aa: CASSLAKRDTQYF; CDR3nt: TGCGCCAGCAGCTTGGCTAAGCGTGATACGCAGTATTTT
d_gene: TRBD1; j_gene: TRBJ2-2; abundance: -; v_gene: TRBV25-1; CDR3aa: CASSGGLGQGYAGELFF; CDR3nt: TGTGCCAGCAGTGGGGGATTGGGACAGGGGTATGCCGGGGAGCTGTTTTTT
d_gene: -; j_gene: TRBJ1-4; abundance: few; v_gene: TRBV30; CDR3aa: CAWSRGRLREKLFF; CDR3nt: TGTGCCTGGAGCAGAGGGAGACTGAGAGAAAAACTGTTTTTT
d_gene: TRBD1; j_gene: TRBJ2-7; abundance: -; v_gene: TRBV3-1/TRBV3-2; CDR3aa: CASSPGQGSYEQYF; CDR3nt: TGTGCCAGCAGCCCGGGACAGGGGTCTTACGAGCAGTACTTC
d_gene: -; j_gene: TRBJ2-1; abundance: -; v_gene: TRBV28; CDR3aa: CASSPSRLYNEQFF; CDR3nt: TGTGCCAGCAGTCCGAGCCGATTATACAATGAGCAGTTCTTC
d_gene: TRBD2; j_gene: TRBJ2-1; abundance: -; v_gene: TRBV4-1; CDR3aa: CASSQDRGRSNEQFF; CDR3nt: TGCGCCAGCAGCCAAGACCGCGGGAGATCTAATGAGCAGTTCTTC
d_gene: TRBD1; j_gene: TRBJ2-7; abundance: -; v_gene: TRBV19; CDR3aa: CASSMTGTGSYEQYF; CDR3nt: TGTGCCAGTAGTATGACCGGGACAGGGAGCTACGAGCAGTACTTC
d_gene: TRBD2; j_gene: TRBJ2-3; abundance: -; v_gene: TRBV10-1; CDR3aa: CASRSGTSGSTDTQYF; CDR3nt: TGCGCCAGCAGATCCGGGACTAGCGGGTCCACAGATACGCAGTATTTT
d_gene: -; j_gene: TRBJ2-7; abundance: -; v_gene: TRBV30; CDR3aa: CAGNNRRVGNYEQYF; CDR3nt: TGTGCCGGGAACAACCGCAGGGTGGGAAACTACGAGCAGTACTTC
d_gene: TRBD1; j_gene: TRBJ2-6; abundance: -; v_gene: TRBV5-5; CDR3aa: CASSLYRGHSGANVLTF; CDR3nt: TGTGCCAGCAGCTTGTACAGGGGGCATTCAGGGGCCAACGTCCTGACTTTC
d_gene: -; j_gene: TRBJ1-1; abundance: few; v_gene: TRBV19; CDR3aa: CASIPSLSPVMNTEAFF; CDR3nt: TGTGCCAGTATTCCATCCCTTTCCCCAGTTATGAACACTGAAGCTTTCTTT
d_gene: TRBD1; j_gene: TRBJ1-1; abundance: once; v_gene: TRBV5-1; CDR3aa: CASSRTGRNTEAFF; CDR3nt: TGCGCCAGCAGTCGGACAGGGAGGAACACTGAAGCTTTCTTT